The 28 T cell receptor beta chains below all came from one sample that was sequenced in a study of glioma-infiltrating T cells after dendritic cell vaccination. As for time point: after dendritic cell vaccination, including at tumor progression/relapse. Profiled with immunoSEQ multiplex PCR; TCRdb holds only in-frame clones, not every one. This repertoire shows roughly 56,000 clones, more than 75% found once; its top ten account for more than 8.5%. The specimen comprised blood, sampled after dendritic cell vaccination. These receptors were taken from a human donor with glioblastoma.

This sequence joins TRBV21-1 and TRBJ2-7; TRBD1, the D gene given by the table, was not confirmed from the DNA. TRBV21-1 is reported as a pseudogene. The CDR3 runs to 13 residues. The CDR3 loop is CASIRNRGYEQYF. The CDR3 coding sequence is TGTGCCAGCATCAGGAACAGGGGATACGAGCAGTACTTC.

The gene calls are TRBV28 and TRBJ2-7; D call uncertain. Looked up from germline, CDR1 is MDHEN and CDR2 is SYDVKM. The CDR3 has 15 amino acids. Trimming cost V 3 bases and J 0 bases, with 12 bases left between them. For the CDR3, the DNA is TGTGCCAGCAGTTTTCCCCAGGTACCCTCCTACGAGCAGTACTTC. Translating gives CASSFPQVPSYEQYF.

The chain recombines TRBV30 with TRBJ1-2; D is unclear. V shed 2 bases and J shed 7 bases, with 14 bases lying between them. CDR3 length: 13 residues. CDR1 is GTSNPN, CDR2 SVGIG, per germline (reference sequence). CDR3 sequence reads: CAWSPGNLLGYTF. In DNA form, the CDR3 reads TGTGCCTGGAGTCCCGGGAACCTGCTTGGCTACACCTTC. Filled out from reference TRBV30 and TRBJ1-2, the complete variable domain reads SQTIHQWPATLVQPVGSPLSLECTVEGTSNPNLYWYRQAAGRGLQLLFYSVGIGQISSEVPQNLSASRPQDRQFILSSKKLLLSDSGFYLCAWSPGNLLGYTFGSGTRLTVV.

In DNA form, the CDR3 reads TGTGCCAGCAGACGGGTGGACAGGGAGGTTGAAAAACTGTTTTTT. Encoded protein: CASRRVDREVEKLFF. This rearrangement joins TRBV28 to TRBJ1-4, with 8 positions matching TRBD1. Per the germline V gene, CDR1 is MDHEN and CDR2 is SYDVKM. The junction had 10 bases not matched to a gene; V was cut back by 6 bases and J by 7 bases. The CDR3 has 15 residues.

The chain joins TRBV4-3 to TRBJ2-5; TRBD1 matches at 10 bases. Per the germline V gene, CDR1 is LGHNA and CDR2 is YSLEER. V lost 1 base and J lost 5; bases outside the gene matches: 10. CDR3 size: 17 residues. As DNA, the CDR3 is TGCGCCAGCAGCCAAGGCTCCGAGACAGGGGGCGGGGAGACCCAGTACTTC. This translates into CASSQGSETGGGETQYF.

The DNA of the CDR3 is TGCAGCGTTGTCGCGGACAGGGGGCGCCGCACAGATACGCAGTATTTT. It encodes CSVVADRGRRTDTQYF. V is TRBV29-1 and J is TRBJ2-3; 11 nucleotides match TRBD1. Germline assignment: CDR1 SQVTM and CDR2 ANQGSEA. With V trimmed by 4 bases and J by 1 base, 7 bases remained unmatched. CDR3 length: 16 residues.

The chain carries TRBV7-3 and TRBJ1-4, with 9 bases that match TRBD1. V trimming: 2 bases; J trimming: 7 bases; junction bases outside the gene matches: 8. Germline V gene data show CDR1 as SGHTA and CDR2 as FQGTGA. The CDR3 extends over 16 amino acids. In DNA, the CDR3 is TGTGCCAGCAGCTTAGCCCCGGGACAGGGCGGTGAAAAACTGTTTTTT. Encoded protein: CASSLAPGQGGEKLFF. Variable domain in full (rest from reference TRBV7-3 and TRBJ1-4): GAGVSQTPSNKVTEKGKYVELRCDPISGHTALYWYRQSLGQGPEFLIYFQGTGAADDSGLPNDRFFAVRPEGSVSTLKIQRTERGDSAVYLCASSLAPGQGGEKLFFGSGTQLSVL.

V and J are TRBV4-3 and TRBJ2-7, with TRBD1 as a possible D gene (6 bases). This CDR3 is built from 16 residues. Trimming left V 0 bases short and J 3 bases short, with 15 bases between. CDR1 and CDR2 from the germline V gene are LGHNA and YSLEER. CDR3 nucleotide sequence: TGCGCCAGCAGCCAAGAGAGAATGGGGACATTCTACGAGCAGTACTTC. Translation: CASSQERMGTFYEQYF.

This chain connects TRBV30 to TRBJ1-5, with 7 bases matching TRBD1. This CDR3 region has 16 residues. The germline V gene encodes CDR1 GTSNPN and CDR2 SVGIG (reference sequence). V was clipped by 5 bases and J by 0 bases; unmatched bases: 10. This chain's CDR3 is CAWGGSGGYSNQPQHF. DNA of the CDR3: TGTGCCTGGGGGGGGTCAGGGGGATATAGCAATCAGCCCCAGCATTTT.

This chain joins TRBV7-9 and TRBJ1-4; TRBD1 might be the D (5 bases). Between the trimmed V and J ends, which lost 5 bases and 8 bases, there was a span of 12 bases. This CDR3 contains 13 residues. The germline V gene has CDR1 SEHNR and CDR2 FQNEAQ (reference sequence). The DNA for the CDR3 is TGTGCCAGCAGCCCGCGGGGCAGGGAAAAACTGTTTTTT. It encodes CASSPRGREKLFF.

The J gene is TRBJ2-1, the V gene TRBV5-1; weak D call: TRBD2 (5 bases). V was clipped by 4 bases and J by 3 bases, with 17 bases between them. The V gene's germline CDR1 is SGHRS and CDR2 YFSETQ. The CDR3 spans 16 residues. Here the CDR3 DNA reads TGCGCCAGCAGCCCCAGCATAGGACGGGGCTACAATGAGCAGTTCTTC. Amino acids: CASSPSIGRGYNEQFF.

DNA for the CDR3: TGTGCCTGGGAGGATAAGCGGAACTACGAGCAGTACTTC. Translated: CAWEDKRNYEQYF. V is TRBV30 and J is TRBJ2-7, with D possibly being TRBD2 (5 bases). V lost 5 bases and J 3 bases, leaving 14 bases between the germline ends. This CDR3 is 13 amino acids long. Looked up from germline, CDR1 is GTSNPN and CDR2 is SVGIG (reference sequence).

The rearrangement uses TRBV7-2 and TRBJ2-7, with a possible D match to TRBD2 (6 bases). This CDR3 is 13 amino acids long. Trimming stripped 4 bases from V and 7 bases from J, with 14 bases between. The germline V gene has CDR1 SGHTA and CDR2 FQGNSA. CDR3: CASSWRGVQEQYF. CDR3 nucleotides: TGTGCCAGCAGCTGGCGCGGGGTACAAGAGCAGTACTTC.

As DNA, the CDR3 is TGTGCCAGCAGCTTTAATAGCAATCAGCCCCAGCATTTT. It specifies CASSFNSNQPQHF. This chain links TRBV5-8 with TRBJ1-5, with no clear D. V was shortened by 2 bases and J by 0 bases, with 3 bases between the two germline ends. Germline CDR1 SGHTS, CDR2 YDEGEE. This CDR3 is 13 amino acids long.

This sequence joins TRBV15 and TRBJ2-3; a weak D match, TRBD1 (6 bases). The CDR3 has 16 residues. With 4 bases removed from V and 2 bases from J, the gap between germline ends came to 16 bases. Germline V gene sequence: CDR1 LNHNV, CDR2 YYDKDF (reference sequence). In DNA, the CDR3 is TGTGCCACCAGCATCGGACAGAGAGGGGCCACAGATACGCAGTATTTT. Protein: CATSIGQRGATDTQYF.

This clone was seen a handful of times. The rearrangement joins TRBV11-3 to TRBJ2-3, with D uncertain. The V gene lost 1 base and the J gene lost 2 bases, with 10 bases spanning the gap. This CDR3 has 15 amino acids. The germline V gene encodes CDR1 SGHNT and CDR2 YENEEA. The DNA for the CDR3 is TGTGCCAGCAGCTTAGGAGTCCTGATCACAGATACGCAGTATTTT. It translates to CASSLGVLITDTQYF.

V is TRBV30 and J is TRBJ2-2, with 8 bases lining up with TRBD2. Germline values: CDR1 GTSNPN, CDR2 SVGIG (reference sequence). The CDR3 is made up of 16 amino acids. Losses at the gene ends were 2 bases for V and 1 base for J; bases not matched to a gene: 6. The CDR3, as DNA: TGTGCCTGGAGTCACCCGGGACTAGTGAACACCGGGGAGCTGTTTTTT. Translated, it gives CAWSHPGLVNTGELFF.

This clone appeared a single time. The genes are TRBV15 and TRBJ2-7; maybe TRBD1 (6 bases). This CDR3 has 16 residues. The V gene lost 4 bases and the J gene lost 4 bases, with 20 bases spanning the gap. Germline-derived CDR1 and CDR2 are LNHNV and YYDKDF (reference sequence). Here the CDR3 DNA reads TGTGCCACCAGCAAAGCCTGGACAGTGCCTTATTACGAGCAGTACTTC. This gives the protein CATSKAWTVPYYEQYF.

The chain has TRBV4-3 and TRBJ1-2, with D possibly matching TRBD1 (5 bases). Trimming cost V 5 bases and J 3 bases, with 16 bases left between them. CDR1 and CDR2 (germline): LGHNA, YSLEER. The CDR3 runs 15 residues. The DNA of the CDR3 is TGCGCCAGCAGCGAGTACGGGGGAGGAGACTATGGCTACACCTTC. Encoded protein: CASSEYGGGDYGYTF.

This clone was seen more than once but under ten times. The V call is TRBV6-5, the J call TRBJ2-5; the D gene is possibly TRBD1 (6 bases). Trimming took off 7 bases at V and 4 bases at J, with 16 bases between the two ends. This CDR3 comprises 14 residues. CDR1 is MNHEY, CDR2 SVGAGI, per germline. The CDR3 sequence: CASNPRQAVETQYF. The DNA of the CDR3 is TGTGCCAGCAATCCTCGACAGGCCGTAGAGACCCAGTACTTC.

This clone came up once. V usage is TRBV27 and J usage is TRBJ2-3, with D uncertain. V shed 5 bases and J shed 1 base, with 16 bases lying between them. CDR1 is MNHEY, CDR2 SMNVEV, per germline (reference sequence). The CDR3 extends over 16 amino acids. CDR3 nucleotide sequence: TGTGCCAGCAGTCCCATTACCGTGGGCCGCACAGATACGCAGTATTTT. Protein sequence: CASSPITVGRTDTQYF.

V gene TRBV6-5 combines with J gene TRBJ1-2, with 8 nucleotides matching TRBD1. The CDR3 is made up of 13 amino acids. Germline CDR1 is MNHEY and CDR2 is SVGAGI. The junction had 4 bases not matched to a gene; V was cut back by 6 bases and J by 4 bases. Here the CDR3 reads CASRDRGGYGYTF. DNA for the CDR3: TGTGCCAGCAGAGACAGGGGTGGCTATGGCTACACCTTC.

A single count supports this clone. The V and J genes are TRBV27 and TRBJ2-3, with TRBD1 identical over 8 bases. Germline V lookup: CDR1 MNHEY, CDR2 SMNVEV (reference sequence). Trimming at V came to 5 bases and at J to 1 base, leaving 5 bases not matched to a gene. The CDR3 is 15 amino acids. In DNA form, the CDR3 reads TGTGCCAGCAGTGAAGGACAGGGCGGCACAGATACGCAGTATTTT. It translates to CASSEGQGGTDTQYF.

CDR3 amino acids: CASSSRPGLATPITDTQYF. CDR3 coding DNA: TGTGCCAGCAGCAGCAGGCCGGGACTAGCTACCCCCATCACAGATACGCAGTATTTT. The chain carries TRBV5-6 and TRBJ2-3, with 9 positions matching TRBD2. This CDR3 is built from 19 residues. J lost 2 bases, V lost 4 bases, and 17 bases had no gene match. Germline V gene data show CDR1 as SGHDT and CDR2 as YYEEEE.

The CDR3 DNA sequence: TGCGCCAGCAGCCAAGAAATCCGAAGACAGGGGAACTATGGCTACACCTTC. This codes for CASSQEIRRQGNYGYTF. This sequence joins TRBV4-3 and TRBJ1-2; 8 bases line up with TRBD1. The CDR3 sequence is 17 residues long. Germline loops: CDR1 LGHNA, CDR2 YSLEER. J was trimmed by 2 bases and V by 0 bases; bases with no gene match: 8.

The rearrangement links TRBV4-1 to TRBJ1-1, with TRBD1 as a possible D gene (5 bases). The CDR3 runs to 16 residues. Germline values: CDR1 MGHRA, CDR2 YSYEKL. Trimming pared 0 bases from V and 1 base from J, leaving 12 bases between. DNA of the CDR3: TGCGCCAGCAGCCAAGAGGGGCTGACAGCGAACACTGAAGCTTTCTTT. This encodes CASSQEGLTANTEAFF.

The chain employs TRBV4-1 and TRBJ1-4, with D tentatively TRBD1 (5 bases). Germline-derived CDR1 and CDR2 are MGHRA and YSYEKL. Trimming left V 5 bases short and J 6 bases short, with 16 bases between. This CDR3 is built from 15 residues. For the CDR3, the DNA is TGCGCCAGCAGCGGAGCAAGGGGCGAACATGAAAAACTGTTTTTT. Translation: CASSGARGEHEKLFF.

This chain connects TRBV2 to TRBJ2-7, with D possibly matching TRBD1 (6 bases). Germline CDR1 and CDR2: SNHLY and FYNNEI. Trimming shortened V by 6 bases and J by 1 base, and 16 bases separated the two germline ends. This CDR3 has 15 residues. CDR3 nucleotide sequence: TGTGCCAGCAGCCTTTGGGGGCGCAATTCCTACGAGCAGTACTTC. It translates to CASSLWGRNSYEQYF.